The present entry profiles one T cell receptor (beta chain) with its context. This clonotype was counted between two and nine times. Its target antigen remains unknown. No much larger clonotype is one base removed from it; base qualities were not supplied. The CDR3 spans 12 residues, from the cysteine through the phenylalanine. The only DNA kept is the CDR3, 36 bases in frame from the first base. CDR1 and CDR2 are drawn from the germline V gene: ENHRY, SYGVKD. The junction shows trimming of 8 bases on V and 3 bases on J, plus 10 bases between the germline ends. TCRbeta-specific cDNA was reverse-transcribed from about 520 ng total RNA using a constant-region primer and ProtoScript II reverse transcriptase. Construction of the TCRbeta libraries relied on three nested rounds of multiplex PCR, following a slightly modified ARM-PCR procedure. The first two PCR rounds used multiplex TRBV1-TRBV30 forward primers with a Cbeta reverse primer, each for roughly 11 cycles. A final 25-cycle PCR with Deep VentR polymerase added sample barcodes and Illumina adapters. Before sequencing, amplicons of 200-500 bp were purified from gel using a QIAquick gel extraction kit. An Illumina HiSeq 2500 was used to sequence the TCRbeta amplicons, generating 250-bp paired-end reads. On the authors' methods: Reads were quality-trimmed with Trimmomatic v0.33, and paired reads were merged with FLASH v1.2.11 to recover full CDR3 sequences. MiGEC v1.2.1b assigned V, D and J germline segments to the rearranged TCRbeta sequences. Clonotype statistics and Shannon-Wiener diversity indices were computed with VDJtools v1.0.0. Except for diversity analysis, only the 250 most abundant clonotypes of each sample were used in subsequent analyses to reduce sampling bias. The public sequencing data were trimmed at Q25 with fastp and processed into clonotypes with MiXCR by TCRdb, which kept only in-frame beta chains. Every CDR3 protein is listed once, alongside the most common genes and DNA of its rows. V and J calls and clone size were set by TCRdb, not the authors. Across this sample there are approximately 330,000 distinct CDR3 sequences, with around three fifths seen only once. The top ten clonotypes cover about 6.5% of the sample.

These data come from a study of tumor-infiltrating lymphocytes in primary liver carcinoma (dated by TCRdb to the late 2010s). About the study as a whole: Between late 2015 and March 2016, about 5 patients in China with histopathologically diagnosed primary liver carcinoma had their tumors surgically resected. The five patients, three men and two women aged 30 to 69 years, had hepatocellular carcinoma (four) or combined HCC and intrahepatic cholangiocarcinoma (one). The five patients had tumors staged T1-T3 N0M0, with maximum diameters ranging from about 4 to 11 cm. Each sample produced about 3.5 to 7.13 million productive TCRbeta reads, and read depth showed no significant difference between tissue types. Across five regions of each liver tumor, along with adjacent normal tissue and blood, the study brought together TCRbeta repertoire sequencing, expression microarrays and whole-exome sequencing. TCRbeta repertoire sequencing covered some 35 specimens from 5 patients: roughly 25 tumor regions, 5 adjacent noncancerous liver tissues and 5 peripheral blood samples. Reproducibility between technical replicate repertoires was high, with correlation coefficients above 0.95 and mean shared-clone rates approximately 0.91. The full study reports these points: With just a handful of patients in the study, the authors point out that the findings should be validated in a larger study. Bulk unsorted samples precluded comparing CD4+ and CD8+ T cell repertoires. Compared with blood, tumors had a significantly larger share of the repertoire taken up by the top 250 clones (p = 0.039). Because sequencing covered only the TCR beta chain and unpaired alpha chains were not captured, true repertoire diversity is likely underestimated. Repertoire overlap was higher between tumor regions (mean about 35%) than tumor-adjacent (around 17%) or tumor-blood (about 14%) pairs, consistent with antigen-driven expansion.

RNA from unsorted whole blood was extracted with TRIzol reagent, and germline DNA was obtained with the DNeasy Blood & Tissue kit. At the time of sampling, the patients were treatment-naive and had chronic HBV infection. Before surgery, about 3.9 milliliters of peripheral blood were drawn into K2EDTA tubes. This clonotype originated in a man aged 35 to 55 with primary liver carcinoma and hepatitis B virus infection. The rearrangement combines TRBV10-3 with TRBJ1-2; the D segment could be TRBD1, given 6 matching bases. Specimen: peripheral blood. The CDR3 has the sequence CAIWDTDYGYTF. The nucleotide sequence is TGTGCCATCTGGGACACCGACTATGGCTACACCTTC.